This T cell receptor (beta chain) was documented in a study of neurological immune-mediated disorders. Many counts were recorded for this clonotype. This CDR3 has 17 amino acids. CDR1 DFQATT and CDR2 SNEGSKA come from the germline V gene (reference sequence). V dropped 5 bases and J dropped 3; count of bases not matched to a gene: 17. A single record per CDR3 protein comes from TCRdb applying MiXCR to the 5' RACE reads. In the table there are approximately 66,000 distinct CDR3 sequences, 3.5% to 5% of which are singletons. The sequence was obtained from a man aged 25 to 40 with multiple sclerosis. The material sequenced was PBMCs. This sequence joins TRBV20-1 and TRBJ1-2; TRBD1 aligns across 8 bases. This CDR3 reads CSASALSAGQVHYGYTF. The CDR3 DNA reads TGCAGTGCTTCCGCTTTGAGTGCGGGACAGGTTCACTATGGCTACACCTTC.